The 21 T cell receptor beta chains given below trace back to one sample, sequenced in a study of cytomegalovirus exposure and HLA in healthy donors. Vbeta (60) and Jbeta (13) primers were used in the PCR. The repertoire was sequenced with immunoSEQ multiplex PCR; TCRdb's copy has only in-frame clones and lacks some. The data contain some 89,000 clones, about four fifths of them singletons. Material for sequencing was PBMCs. The receptors were gathered from a woman aged 25 to 45 in good health and CMV-seronegative.

This clone has a handful of counts. The chain employs TRBV6-5 and TRBJ2-1; TRBD2 aligns across 9 bases. CDR1 is MNHEY, CDR2 SVGAGI, per germline. The ends lost 6 bases at V and 9 bases at J; junction bases unmatched: 12. This CDR3 has 15 residues. DNA for the CDR3: TGTGCCAGCAGCCCCAGCACTAGCGGGTTCGCTGAGCAGTTCTTC. Translating it yields CASSPSTSGFAEQFF.

This clone was observed a single time. The genes are TRBV18 and TRBJ1-1; D remains unclear. V was trimmed by 5 bases and J by 0 bases, leaving 7 bases between them. There are 13 residues in the CDR3. Germline CDR1 KGHSH, CDR2 LQKENI. CDR3 loop: CASSGGLNTEAFF. DNA for the CDR3: TGTGCCAGCTCAGGAGGGCTGAACACTGAAGCTTTCTTT.

This chain links TRBV10-3 with TRBJ2-5; 7 positions agree with TRBD1. V trimming: 6 bases; J trimming: 2 bases; junction bases outside the gene matches: 9. Germline V CDR1 and CDR2: ENHRY, SYGVKD. The CDR3 spans 15 residues. The CDR3 here is CAIRPTGPLQETQYF. The CDR3 DNA is TGTGCCATCAGACCGACAGGGCCCCTTCAAGAGACCCAGTACTTC.

This clone was counted between two and nine times. The V gene is TRBV27, the J gene TRBJ2-5, with 14 bases identical to TRBD2. This CDR3 is built from 17 residues. Germline V gene sequence: CDR1 MNHEY, CDR2 SMNVEV (reference sequence). V shed 6 bases, J shed 5 bases, and the junction held 11 bases outside the gene matches. The CDR3 sequence: CASSHVRLAGGRETQYF. The DNA of the CDR3 is TGTGCCAGCAGCCATGTTCGACTAGCGGGAGGGCGGGAGACCCAGTACTTC.

The CDR3 DNA reads TGCGCCAGCAGCTTGGACAACCACAATGAGCAGTTCTTC. This sequence encodes CASSLDNHNEQFF. The rearrangement uses TRBV5-1 and TRBJ2-1; D remains ambiguous. Trimming left V 0 bases short and J 5 bases short, with 6 bases between. The CDR3 is 13 residues long. Germline CDR1 SGHRS, CDR2 YFSETQ.

V and J are TRBV5-1 and TRBJ2-2, with 12 bases aligning to TRBD1. J gave up 4 bases and V 3 bases, and 4 bases lay outside the gene matches. The V gene's germline CDR1 is SGHRS and CDR2 YFSETQ. The CDR3 is 16 amino acids. CDR3 loop: CASSSRDRGRTGELFF. The CDR3 DNA sequence: TGCGCCAGCAGCTCCCGGGACAGGGGGCGCACCGGGGAGCTGTTTTTT.

CDR3 sequence: CASSFAAWGGEDTQYF. In nucleotides, the CDR3 is TGTGCCAGCAGTTTTGCTGCATGGGGAGGTGAAGATACGCAGTATTTT. V and J are TRBV28 and TRBJ2-3; TRBD2 might be the D (6 bases). The germline V and J ends were trimmed by 3 bases and 5 bases, with 18 bases remaining between them. This CDR3 has 16 residues. Germline CDR1 reads MDHEN; CDR2 reads SYDVKM.

This clone was observed once. CDR3 loop: CATSSIGTSGRAVGSYNEQFF. The CDR3 DNA follows: TGTGCCACCAGCAGTATCGGGACTAGCGGGAGGGCGGTAGGTTCCTACAATGAGCAGTTCTTC. The chain couples TRBV15 to TRBJ2-1; the match to TRBD2 covers 16 bases. The CDR3 spans 21 residues. V lost 3 bases to trimming and J lost 1 base; unmatched junction nucleotides: 12. CDR1 LNHNV and CDR2 YYDKDF come from the germline V gene (reference sequence).

The chain employs TRBV11-3 and TRBJ2-2; 7 bases fit TRBD2. Germline CDR1 reads SGHNT; CDR2 reads YENEEA. V dropped 1 base and J dropped 7; count of bases not matched to a gene: 15. The CDR3 loop spans 18 amino acids. The CDR3 DNA reads TGTGCCAGCAGCTTAGTTTCTCGCGGGAGCTTTAGGATCGGGGAGCTGTTTTTT. It encodes CASSLVSRGSFRIGELFF.

The V call is TRBV18, the J call TRBJ2-5; D is possibly TRBD1 (6 bases). Germline CDR1 KGHSH, CDR2 LQKENI. The CDR3 has 13 amino acids. The V gene lost 4 bases and the J gene lost 5 bases, with 11 bases spanning the gap. CDR3 DNA sequence: TGTGCCAGCTCACTTTGGGGGCCGGAGACCCAGTACTTC. Its protein is CASSLWGPETQYF.

The rearrangement joins TRBV6-5 to TRBJ2-1, with TRBD2 matching over 7 bases. The junction had 8 bases not matched to a gene; V was cut back by 7 bases and J by 8 bases. The CDR3 is made up of 13 amino acids. Germline assignment: CDR1 MNHEY and CDR2 SVGAGI. The CDR3 is CASTARGDYEQFF. Written as DNA, the CDR3 is TGTGCCAGCACCGCCCGGGGGGACTATGAGCAGTTCTTC.

V is TRBV10-2 and J is TRBJ2-1; 15 bases are a match to TRBD2. V dropped 3 bases and J dropped 0; count of bases not matched to a gene: 6. The CDR3 extends over 19 amino acids. Per the germline V gene, CDR1 is WSHSY and CDR2 is SAAADI. For the CDR3, the DNA is TGCGCCAGCAGTGATTCGGGACTAGCGGGGGGCGGCTCCTACAATGAGCAGTTCTTC. Translation: CASSDSGLAGGGSYNEQFF.

This sequence joins TRBV28 and TRBJ1-5; 10 bases match TRBD1. The length of the CDR3 is 15 residues. With 6 bases clipped from V and 6 bases from J, the junction kept 8 bases outside the gene matches. The V gene's germline CDR1 is MDHEN and CDR2 SYDVKM. The CDR3 is CASSFGTGVSQPQHF. CDR3 coding DNA: TGTGCCAGCAGCTTCGGGACAGGGGTGAGTCAGCCCCAGCATTTT. Based on the CDR3 plus reference TRBV28 and TRBJ1-5, the full variable domain is DVKVTQSSRYLVKRTGEKVFLECVQDMDHENMFWYRQDPGLGLRLIYFSYDVKMKEKGDIPEGYSVSREKKERFSLILESASTNQTSMYLCASSFGTGVSQPQHFGDGTRLSIL.

A single count supports this clone. The chain employs TRBV2 and TRBJ1-2; D remains unclear. The CDR3 length is 13 residues. The V gene's germline CDR1 is SNHLY and CDR2 FYNNEI. The V gene lost 6 bases and the J gene lost 4 bases, with 12 bases spanning the gap. Written as DNA, the CDR3 is TGTGCCAGCAGCCAAAGCAGGTCCTATGGCTACACCTTC. Translating it yields CASSQSRSYGYTF.

The genes are TRBV6-6 and TRBJ2-2; 10 nucleotides match TRBD1. With V trimmed by 0 bases and J by 5 bases, 3 bases remained unmatched. The CDR3 length is 16 residues. CDR1 and CDR2 from the germline V gene are MNHNY and SVGAGI (reference sequence). As DNA, the CDR3 is TGTGCCAGCAGTTACTCGACAGGGGGCGCGACCGGGGAGCTGTTTTTT. The encoded protein is CASSYSTGGATGELFF.

With respect to this clone: Other nucleotide sequences in the sample specify the same CDR3. The CDR3 region has the DNA TGTGCCAGCAGCCCACTAGGGCGAGATTCCTACGAGCAGTACTTC. Its translation is CASSPLGRDSYEQYF. The rearrangement joins TRBV9 to TRBJ2-7; D might be TRBD2 (5 bases). V was clipped by 4 bases and J by 1 base, with 15 bases between them. Germline loops: CDR1 SGDLS, CDR2 YYNGEE. The CDR3 is 15 amino acids.

V is TRBV5-4 and J is TRBJ2-6; D might be TRBD2 (5 bases). Germline CDR1 reads SGHNT; CDR2 reads YYREEE (reference sequence). V was cut by 7 bases and J by 4 bases, with 12 bases left in between. CDR3 size: 14 residues. The CDR3 sequence: CASGEGNGANVLTF. The CDR3 coding sequence is TGTGCCAGCGGAGAGGGTAACGGGGCCAACGTCCTGACTTTC. Looking up the rest from reference TRBV5-4 and TRBJ2-6 gives the full variable domain: ETGVTQSPTHLIKTRGQQVTLRCSSQSGHNTVSWYQQALGQGPQFIFQYYREEENGRGNFPPRFSGLQFPNYSSELNVNALELDDSALYLCASGEGNGANVLTFGAGSRLTVL.

The rearrangement links TRBV28 to TRBJ2-1; D is perhaps TRBD2 (6 bases). This CDR3 contains 15 residues. Germline lookup yields CDR1 MDHEN and CDR2 SYDVKM. Trimming shortened V by 6 bases and J by 5 bases, and 17 bases separated the two germline ends. Here the CDR3 DNA reads TGTGCCAGCAGGGAAACTAGCAGGAACCACAATGAGCAGTTCTTC. This encodes CASRETSRNHNEQFF.

J is TRBJ2-5 and V is TRBV27, with 8 bases that match TRBD1. The CDR3 is 16 residues long. Germline V gene sequence: CDR1 MNHEY, CDR2 SMNVEV (reference sequence). The ends lost 5 bases at V and 5 bases at J; junction bases unmatched: 13. CDR3 region: CASSPLRDRLRETQYF. For the CDR3, the DNA is TGTGCCAGCAGTCCGCTACGGGACAGGTTAAGGGAGACCCAGTACTTC.

On this clone: Germline is not matched at one junction end, which may reflect a read error. The chain uses TRBV7-9 and TRBJ1-2, with no clear D. Germline CDR1 reads SEHNR; CDR2 reads FQNEAQ (reference sequence). This CDR3 is built from 15 residues. CDR3 bases: TGTTCCAGCAGCTCCACGGTACCCGTCGGCTATGGCTACACCTTC. The encoded protein is CSSSSTVPVGYGYTF.

In this sample, this clone turned up once. This chain connects TRBV5-1 to TRBJ2-5; 13 nucleotides match TRBD2. This CDR3 comprises 16 residues. The ends lost 3 bases at V and 2 bases at J; junction bases unmatched: 4. CDR1 is SGHRS, CDR2 YFSETQ, per germline. As DNA, the CDR3 is TGCGCCAGCAGCTCGGGACTAGCGGGATCTCAAGAGACCCAGTACTTC. It encodes CASSSGLAGSQETQYF.